These 21 T cell receptor beta chains were sequenced from one sample in a study of post-analysis software for immune sequencing data. These receptors have no known antigen. Points from the study as a whole: When patients were compared with controls, 4 or 5 TRBV segments were more frequent, TRBV5-6, TRBV5-1 and TRBV20-1 among them.

Included in the TCR beta cDNA libraries were unique molecular identifiers. Using its own MiXCR run on the PCR reads, TCRdb lists one record per CDR3 protein. The sample consists of 650,000 to 850,000 distinct CDR3 sequences, roughly 50% of them appearing once. The sequenced sample consisted of blood. The receptors here all came from a girl under 18 with multiple sclerosis.

This clonotype was detected once. The gene calls are TRBV5-1 and TRBJ1-1, with a tentative D call TRBD1 (5 bases). The length of the CDR3 is 15 residues. The germline V gene has CDR1 SGHRS and CDR2 YFSETQ. Trimming stripped 3 bases from V and 0 bases from J, with 12 bases between. The CDR3 sequence is CASSWGGGMNTEAFF. DNA for the CDR3: TGCGCCAGCAGCTGGGGGGGAGGAATGAACACTGAAGCTTTCTTT.

The chain combines TRBV5-1 with TRBJ2-1; TRBD1 matches 10 bases. V dropped 2 bases and J dropped 10; count of bases not matched to a gene: 9. Germline CDR1 SGHRS, CDR2 YFSETQ. This CDR3 is 15 amino acids long. CDR3 nucleotide sequence: TGCGCCAGCAGCTTAGTCGCTGGGACAGGGGTCGAGCAGTTCTTC. Translated: CASSLVAGTGVEQFF.

This clonotype was seen once. The V and J genes are TRBV20-1 and TRBJ2-7; 7 positions match TRBD2. The J call is uncertain, as TRBJ2-5 better fits the DNA end. Germline CDR1 reads DFQATT; CDR2 reads SNEGSKA (reference sequence). The CDR3 is made up of 14 amino acids. The CDR3 sequence: CSAYFPSGKETQYF. In nucleotides, the CDR3 is TGCAGTGCTTATTTCCCTAGCGGCAAAGAGACCCAGTACTTC.

The chain links TRBV20-1 to TRBJ2-1; D is unresolved. The ends were cut back, 1 base at V and 6 bases at J, with 7 bases in the middle. CDR3 size: 12 residues. In germline, CDR1 is DFQATT, CDR2 SNEGSKA (reference sequence). The CDR3 sequence is CSARVQINEQFF. The CDR3 DNA reads TGCAGTGCTAGAGTGCAGATCAATGAGCAGTTCTTC.

This chain joins TRBV7-2 and TRBJ2-7; 14 bases map to TRBD2. The CDR3 has 17 amino acids. Germline V gives CDR1 SGHTA, CDR2 FQGNSA. The ends lost 3 bases at V and 2 bases at J; junction bases unmatched: 6. Here the CDR3 DNA reads TGTGCCAGCAGCTTGGGGACTAGCGGGAGACTCCCCTACGAGCAGTACTTC. Translated: CASSLGTSGRLPYEQYF.

This clonotype has a single count. The rearrangement links TRBV12-3 or TRBV12-4 to TRBJ1-1; D possibly corresponds to TRBD1 (6 bases). The CDR3 is made up of 14 amino acids. Deletions cut 3 bases from V and 1 base from J, with 9 bases between. CDR3 region: CASSFRGGNTEAFF. DNA of the CDR3: TGTGCCAGCAGTTTTCGAGGGGGGAACACTGAAGCTTTCTTT.

CDR3 DNA: TGCAGCGGGGAGGGCCGAGATACGCAGTATTTT. This encodes CSGEGRDTQYF. This chain links TRBV20-1 with TRBJ2-3; 7 nucleotides agree with TRBD2. Looked up from germline, CDR1 is DFQATT and CDR2 is SNEGSKA (reference sequence). The CDR3 is 11 residues long.

The V gene is TRBV7-8, the J gene TRBJ1-5; D may be TRBD1 (5 bases). This CDR3 spans 15 amino acids. Trimming stripped 2 bases from V and 4 bases from J, with 12 bases between. Germline CDR1 reads SGHVS; CDR2 reads FQNEAQ. The CDR3 spells CASSLSGADNQPQHF. As DNA, the CDR3 is TGTGCCAGCAGCTTATCTGGGGCAGATAATCAGCCCCAGCATTTT.

This clonotype was detected only a few times. The chain carries TRBV6-5 and TRBJ2-5, with D perhaps TRBD1 (6 bases). The J call is in doubt because the DNA end fits TRBJ2-7 better. Germline-derived CDR1 and CDR2 are MNHEY and SVGAGI. The CDR3 totals 15 residues. CDR3 sequence (DNA): TGTGCCAGCAGTTACGGGGGTGGGGGCCCCTACGAGCAGTACTTC. This encodes CASSYGGGGPYEQYF.

This rearrangement joins TRBV7-2 to TRBJ2-3; D is uncertain. V was pared by 4 bases and J by 0 bases, with 11 bases between. The CDR3 loop spans 15 amino acids. The germline V gene has CDR1 SGHTA and CDR2 FQGNSA. The CDR3 DNA sequence: TGTGCCAGCAGCTCATTTGCGGCGAGCACAGATACGCAGTATTTT. This encodes CASSSFAASTDTQYF.

The chain employs TRBV3-1 and TRBJ2-3; 10 bases are a match to TRBD2. V was pared by 3 bases and J by 6 bases, with 15 bases of the junction left unmatched. Germline V CDR1 and CDR2: LGHDT, YNNKEL (reference sequence). The CDR3 loop spans 18 amino acids. The CDR3 loop reads CASSHFPSGGPTADTQYF. The CDR3 coding sequence is TGTGCCAGCAGCCATTTCCCTAGCGGGGGCCCTACCGCCGATACGCAGTATTTT.

This clonotype was detected a few times. The V call is TRBV5-1, the J call TRBJ2-7; D may be TRBD2 (5 bases). Germline loops: CDR1 SGHRS, CDR2 YFSETQ. V was pared by 4 bases and J by 5 bases, with 13 bases between. The CDR3 runs to 13 residues. This chain's CDR3 is CASSRVIGNEQYF. Here the CDR3 DNA reads TGCGCCAGCAGCCGGGTGATCGGGAACGAGCAGTACTTC.

This rearrangement joins TRBV20-1 to TRBJ1-2; maybe TRBD1 (5 bases). In germline, CDR1 is DFQATT, CDR2 SNEGSKA (reference sequence). Trimming shortened V by 7 bases and J by 6 bases, and 27 bases separated the two germline ends. The length of the CDR3 is 16 residues. This chain's CDR3 is CSVSGVGALVRNGYTF. The CDR3 DNA sequence: TGCAGTGTTTCCGGGGTAGGGGCCCTGGTTAGGAATGGCTACACCTTC.

This chain links TRBV18 with TRBJ2-3; 7 nucleotides line up with TRBD2. Germline CDR1 and CDR2: KGHSH and LQKENI. V trimming: 1 base; J trimming: 5 bases; junction bases outside the gene matches: 3. The CDR3 covers 14 residues. The CDR3 spells CASSPRAGEDTQYF. DNA of the CDR3: TGTGCCAGCTCACCACGGGCGGGAGAAGATACGCAGTATTTT.

The chain uses TRBV9 and TRBJ2-3; D ambiguous. The germline V and J ends were trimmed by 3 bases and 0 bases, with 11 bases remaining between them. CDR1 SGDLS and CDR2 YYNGEE come from the germline V gene. This CDR3 contains 15 residues. Here the CDR3 DNA reads TGTGCCAGCAGCGAACTAATAACTAGCACAGATACGCAGTATTTT. Translation gives CASSELITSTDTQYF.

The V and J genes are TRBV12-3 or TRBV12-4 and TRBJ1-5; D gene uncertain. V lost 6 bases, J lost 5 bases, and 11 bases lay in between. CDR3 size: 13 residues. The CDR3 reads CASSPLGDQPQHF. The CDR3 bases are TGTGCCAGCAGCCCCCTGGGCGATCAGCCCCAGCATTTT.

This clonotype was seen more than once but under ten times. V and J are TRBV29-1 and TRBJ2-7, with a weak D call TRBD1 (5 bases). Germline V lookup: CDR1 SQVTM, CDR2 ANQGSEA. Trimming removed 0 bases at V and 6 bases at J, with 12 bases between. CDR3 length: 13 residues. This CDR3 is CSVEESRAGEQYF. CDR3 nucleotides: TGCAGCGTTGAAGAGTCCAGGGCTGGCGAGCAGTACTTC.

This chain links TRBV7-2 with TRBJ2-2; D ambiguous. CDR1 is SGHTA and CDR2 is FQGNSA in the germline V gene. V lost 5 bases to trimming and J lost 4 bases, with 14 bases between them. The CDR3 is 15 amino acids. For the CDR3, the DNA is TGTGCCAGCAGCCCCCGTCCGGACGTCACCGGGGAGCTGTTTTTT. Its translation is CASSPRPDVTGELFF.

The chain has TRBV7-2 and TRBJ2-7, with TRBD1 identical over 9 bases. CDR1 is SGHTA, CDR2 FQGNSA, per germline. The CDR3 length is 15 residues. J gave up 1 base and V 5 bases, and 6 bases lay outside the gene matches. The CDR3 DNA sequence: TGTGCCAGCAGCGAACAGGGGGCATGGTCCTACGAGCAGTACTTC. Protein sequence: CASSEQGAWSYEQYF.

A remark on this clonotype: The junction departs from germline at one end; a sequencing error may be responsible. The V and J genes are TRBV7-2 and TRBJ2-1; D ambiguous. The V gene's germline CDR1 is SGHTA and CDR2 FQGNSA. The CDR3 sequence is 15 residues long. In DNA form, the CDR3 reads TGTGCCAGCAGCTTAGGGGGTGCCTCCTACAATGAGCTGTTCTTC. Amino acid sequence: CASSLGGASYNELFF.

The chain has TRBV20-1 and TRBJ2-7; weak D call: TRBD1 (6 bases). Germline CDR1 is DFQATT and CDR2 is SNEGSKA (reference sequence). This CDR3 comprises 14 residues. The V end was cut by 1 base, the J end by 3 bases, with 13 bases between. The CDR3 nucleotides read TGCAGTGCTAGAGTAGGACAGTACTTCTACGAGCAGTACTTC. This codes for CSARVGQYFYEQYF.